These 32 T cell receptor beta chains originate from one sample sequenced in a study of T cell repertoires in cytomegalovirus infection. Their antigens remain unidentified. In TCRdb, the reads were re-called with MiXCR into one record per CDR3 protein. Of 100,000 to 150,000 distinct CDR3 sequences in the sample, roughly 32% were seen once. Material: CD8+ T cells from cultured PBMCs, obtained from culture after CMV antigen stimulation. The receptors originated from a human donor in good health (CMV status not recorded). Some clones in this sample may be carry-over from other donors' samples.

As DNA, the CDR3 is TGCGCCAGCAGCCAAGATCCCCCACACTTTGGAAACACCATATATTTT. Translated, it gives CASSQDPPHFGNTIYF. The chain carries TRBV4-3 and TRBJ1-3; no clear D gene. The ends were cut back, 0 bases at V and 3 bases at J, with 12 bases in the middle. The germline V gene has CDR1 LGHNA and CDR2 YSLEER. The CDR3 has 16 amino acids.

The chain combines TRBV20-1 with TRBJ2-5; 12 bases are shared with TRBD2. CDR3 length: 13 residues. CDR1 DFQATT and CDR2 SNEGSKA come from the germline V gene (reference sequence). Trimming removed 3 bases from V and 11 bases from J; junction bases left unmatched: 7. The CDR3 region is CSARGLAGPIQYF. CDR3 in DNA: TGCAGTGCTAGGGGACTAGCGGGCCCTATACAGTACTTC.

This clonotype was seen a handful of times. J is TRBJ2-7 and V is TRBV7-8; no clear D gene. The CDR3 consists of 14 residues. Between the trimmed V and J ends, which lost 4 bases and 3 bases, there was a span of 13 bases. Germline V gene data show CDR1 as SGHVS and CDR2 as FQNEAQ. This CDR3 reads CASSSGEAHYEQYF. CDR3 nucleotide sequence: TGTGCCAGCAGCTCCGGCGAAGCCCACTACGAGCAGTACTTC.

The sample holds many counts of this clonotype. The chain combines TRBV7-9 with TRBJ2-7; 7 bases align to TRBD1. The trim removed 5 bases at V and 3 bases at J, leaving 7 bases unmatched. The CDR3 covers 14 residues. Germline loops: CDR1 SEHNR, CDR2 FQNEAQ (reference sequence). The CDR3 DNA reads TGTGCCAGCAGCACCGGACAGGAGAGCTACGAGCAGTACTTC. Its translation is CASSTGQESYEQYF.

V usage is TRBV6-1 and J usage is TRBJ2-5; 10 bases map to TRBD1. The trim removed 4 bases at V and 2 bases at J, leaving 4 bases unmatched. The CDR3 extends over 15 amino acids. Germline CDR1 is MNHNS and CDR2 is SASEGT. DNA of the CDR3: TGTGCCAGCAGTGCCATGGACAGGGGGCAAGAGACCCAGTACTTC. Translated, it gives CASSAMDRGQETQYF.

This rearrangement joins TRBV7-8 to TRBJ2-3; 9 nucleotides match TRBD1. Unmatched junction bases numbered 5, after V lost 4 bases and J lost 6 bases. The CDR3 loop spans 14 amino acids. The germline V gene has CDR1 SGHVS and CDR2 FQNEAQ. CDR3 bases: TGTGCCAGCAGCTACCGACAGGGGGGGGATACGCAGTATTTT. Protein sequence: CASSYRQGGDTQYF.

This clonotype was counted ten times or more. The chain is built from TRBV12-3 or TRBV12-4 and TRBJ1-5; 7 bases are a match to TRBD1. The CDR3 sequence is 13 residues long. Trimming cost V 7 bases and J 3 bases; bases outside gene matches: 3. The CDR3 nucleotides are TGTGCCAGCACGACAGGGTACAATCAGCCCCAGCATTTT. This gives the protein CASTTGYNQPQHF.

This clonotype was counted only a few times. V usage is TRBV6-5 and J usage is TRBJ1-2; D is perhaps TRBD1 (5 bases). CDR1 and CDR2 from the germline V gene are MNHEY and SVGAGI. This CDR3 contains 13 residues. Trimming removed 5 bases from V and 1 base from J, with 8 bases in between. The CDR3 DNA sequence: TGTGCCAGCAGTCGCGGGGGTAACTATGGCTACACCTTC. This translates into CASSRGGNYGYTF.

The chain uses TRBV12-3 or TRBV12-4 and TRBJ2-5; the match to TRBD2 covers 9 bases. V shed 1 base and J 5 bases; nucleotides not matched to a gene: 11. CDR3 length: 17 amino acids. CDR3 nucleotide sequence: TGTGCCAGCAGTTTAGGCGGGGGGGCAAGGTTCGGGGAGACCCAGTACTTC. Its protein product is CASSLGGGARFGETQYF.

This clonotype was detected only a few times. This CDR3 is CSAFDRNYGYTF. CDR3 nucleotide sequence: TGCAGTGCTTTTGACAGGAACTATGGCTACACCTTC. The chain joins TRBV20-1 to TRBJ1-2; D possibly corresponds to TRBD1 (6 bases). This CDR3 has 12 amino acids. Germline V lookup: CDR1 DFQATT, CDR2 SNEGSKA (reference sequence). Trimming took 5 bases from V and 2 from J, leaving 9 bases between them.

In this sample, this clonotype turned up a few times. CDR3 in DNA: TGTGCCAGCAGTTACGCCCTTAATCAGCCCCAGCATTTT. This codes for CASSYALNQPQHF. The chain is built from TRBV6-8 and TRBJ1-5; D remains ambiguous. This CDR3 is built from 13 residues. The V gene's germline CDR1 is MNHGY and CDR2 SAAAGT. V was cut by 2 bases and J by 4 bases, with 6 bases left in between.

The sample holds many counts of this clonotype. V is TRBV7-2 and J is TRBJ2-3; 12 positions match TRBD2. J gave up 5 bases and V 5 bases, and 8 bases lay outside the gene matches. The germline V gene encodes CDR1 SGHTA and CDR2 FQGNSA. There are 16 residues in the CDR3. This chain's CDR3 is CASSALAGGVGDTQYF. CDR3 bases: TGTGCCAGCAGCGCTCTAGCGGGGGGGGTTGGAGATACGCAGTATTTT.

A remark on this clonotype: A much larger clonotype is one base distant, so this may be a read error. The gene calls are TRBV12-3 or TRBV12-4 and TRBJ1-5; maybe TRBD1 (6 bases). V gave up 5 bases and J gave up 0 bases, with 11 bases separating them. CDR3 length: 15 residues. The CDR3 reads CASSLGQLSNQPQHF. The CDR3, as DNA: TGTGCCAGCAGTCTCGGACAGCTTAGCAATCAGCCCCAGCATTTT.

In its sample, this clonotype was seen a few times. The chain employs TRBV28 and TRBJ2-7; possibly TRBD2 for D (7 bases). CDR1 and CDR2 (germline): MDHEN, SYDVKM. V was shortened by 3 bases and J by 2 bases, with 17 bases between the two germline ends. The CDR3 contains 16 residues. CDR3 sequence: CASSFPTAGTTYEQYF. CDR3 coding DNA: TGTGCCAGCAGTTTCCCTACAGCGGGGACAACCTACGAGCAGTACTTC.

This CDR3 is CASSVALGLNYGYTF. The CDR3 DNA reads as TGTGCCAGCAGCGTCGCCTTGGGACTGAACTATGGCTACACCTTC. This rearrangement joins TRBV9 to TRBJ1-2; TRBD1 is a possible D gene (5 bases). V was shortened by 2 bases and J by 2 bases, with 13 bases between the two germline ends. This CDR3 has 15 residues. Germline V CDR1 and CDR2: SGDLS, YYNGEE. The full variable domain, in which reference TRBV9 and TRBJ1-2 provide the parts outside the CDR3, is DSGVTQTPKHLITATGQRVTLRCSPRSGDLSVYWYQQSLDQGLQFLIQYYNGEERAKGNILERFSAQQFPDLHSELNLSSLELGDSALYFCASSVALGLNYGYTFGSGTRLTVV.

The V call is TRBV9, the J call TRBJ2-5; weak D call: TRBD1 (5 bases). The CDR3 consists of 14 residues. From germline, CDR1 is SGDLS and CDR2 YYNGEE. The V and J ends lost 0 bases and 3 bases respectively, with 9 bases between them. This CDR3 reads CASSVGDSEETQYF. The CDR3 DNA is TGTGCCAGCAGCGTAGGAGACAGCGAAGAGACCCAGTACTTC. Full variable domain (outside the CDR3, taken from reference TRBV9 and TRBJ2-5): DSGVTQTPKHLITATGQRVTLRCSPRSGDLSVYWYQQSLDQGLQFLIQYYNGEERAKGNILERFSAQQFPDLHSELNLSSLELGDSALYFCASSVGDSEETQYFGPGTRLLVL.

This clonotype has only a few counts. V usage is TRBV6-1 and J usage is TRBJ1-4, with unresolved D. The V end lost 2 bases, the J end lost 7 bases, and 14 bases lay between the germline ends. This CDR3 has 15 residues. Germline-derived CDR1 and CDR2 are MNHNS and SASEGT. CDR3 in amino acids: CASSELVWESEKLFF. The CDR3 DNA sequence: TGTGCCAGCAGTGAATTGGTCTGGGAAAGTGAAAAACTGTTTTTT.

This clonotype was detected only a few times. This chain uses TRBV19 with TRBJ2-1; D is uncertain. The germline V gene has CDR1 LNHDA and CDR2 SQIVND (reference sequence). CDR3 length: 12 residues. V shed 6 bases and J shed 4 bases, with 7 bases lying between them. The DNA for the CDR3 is TGTGCCAGTAGAGGACCGTACAATGAGCAGTTCTTC. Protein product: CASRGPYNEQFF.

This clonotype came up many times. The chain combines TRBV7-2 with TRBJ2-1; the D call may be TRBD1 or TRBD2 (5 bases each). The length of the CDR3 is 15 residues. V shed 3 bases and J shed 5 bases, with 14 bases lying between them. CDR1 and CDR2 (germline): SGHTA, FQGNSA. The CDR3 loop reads CASSFGAPPNNEQFF. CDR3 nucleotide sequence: TGTGCCAGCAGCTTCGGGGCCCCACCTAACAATGAGCAGTTCTTC.

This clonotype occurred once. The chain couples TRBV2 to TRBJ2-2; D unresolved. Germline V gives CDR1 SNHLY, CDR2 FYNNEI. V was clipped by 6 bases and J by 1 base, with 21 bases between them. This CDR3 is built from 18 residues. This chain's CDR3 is CASRGSRQAAQNTGELFF. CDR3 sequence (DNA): TGTGCCAGCAGAGGAAGTAGACAAGCCGCCCAGAACACCGGGGAGCTGTTTTTT.

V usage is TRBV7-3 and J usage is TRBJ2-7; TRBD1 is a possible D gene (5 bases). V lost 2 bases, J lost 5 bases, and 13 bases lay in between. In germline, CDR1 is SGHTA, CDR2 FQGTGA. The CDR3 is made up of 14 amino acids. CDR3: CASSLLGRVHEQYF. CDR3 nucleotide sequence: TGTGCCAGCAGCTTATTGGGCAGGGTTCACGAGCAGTACTTC.

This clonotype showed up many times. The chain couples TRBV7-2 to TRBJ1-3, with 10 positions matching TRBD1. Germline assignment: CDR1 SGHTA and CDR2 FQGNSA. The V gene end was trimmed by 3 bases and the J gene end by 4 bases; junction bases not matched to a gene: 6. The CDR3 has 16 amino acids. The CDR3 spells CASSLRQGALGNTIYF. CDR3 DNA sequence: TGTGCCAGCAGCTTGCGACAGGGGGCCCTAGGAAACACCATATATTTT.

The CDR3 protein is CASSQDRGLNTEAFF. Written as DNA, the CDR3 is TGTGCCAGCAGCCAAGACAGGGGCTTGAACACTGAAGCTTTCTTT. The chain links TRBV6-6 to TRBJ1-1; 8 bases match TRBD1. Germline CDR1 MNHNY, CDR2 SVGAGI (reference sequence). This CDR3 region has 15 residues. The ends lost 6 bases at V and 0 bases at J; junction bases unmatched: 6.

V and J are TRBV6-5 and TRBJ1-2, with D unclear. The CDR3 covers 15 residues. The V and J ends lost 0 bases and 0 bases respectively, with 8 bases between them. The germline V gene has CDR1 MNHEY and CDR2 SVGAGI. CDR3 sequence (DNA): TGTGCCAGCAGTTACTCGATCAAGGCTAACTATGGCTACACCTTC. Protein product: CASSYSIKANYGYTF.

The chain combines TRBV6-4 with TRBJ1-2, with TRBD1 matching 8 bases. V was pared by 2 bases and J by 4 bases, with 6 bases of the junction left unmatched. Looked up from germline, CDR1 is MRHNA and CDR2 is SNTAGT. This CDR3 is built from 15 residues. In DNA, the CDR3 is TGTGCCAGCAGTGACGACAGGGGCGCAAGCTATGGCTACACCTTC. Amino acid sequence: CASSDDRGASYGYTF.

CDR3 nucleotide sequence: TGTGCCAGCAGCTCTTTGACAGGGGCTCCGGAGACCCAGTACTTC. Protein sequence: CASSSLTGAPETQYF. The chain uses TRBV7-6 and TRBJ2-5, with 8 bases fitting TRBD1. The CDR3 consists of 15 residues. Germline CDR1 SGHVS, CDR2 FNYEAQ. With 4 bases clipped from V and 5 bases from J, the junction kept 9 bases outside the gene matches.

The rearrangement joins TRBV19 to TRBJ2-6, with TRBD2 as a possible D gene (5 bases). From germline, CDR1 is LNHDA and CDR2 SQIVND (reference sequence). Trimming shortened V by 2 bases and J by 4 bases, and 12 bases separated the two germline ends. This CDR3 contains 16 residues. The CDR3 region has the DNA TGTGCCAGTAGTATAAACCGGGGTCCGGGGGCCAACGTCCTGACTTTC. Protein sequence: CASSINRGPGANVLTF.

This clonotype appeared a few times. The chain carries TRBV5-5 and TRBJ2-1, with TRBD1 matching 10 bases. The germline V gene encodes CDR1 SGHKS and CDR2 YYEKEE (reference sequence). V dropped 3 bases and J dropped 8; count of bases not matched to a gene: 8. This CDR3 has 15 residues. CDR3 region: CASSSGQGYFHEQFF. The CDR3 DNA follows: TGTGCCAGCAGCTCGGGACAGGGGTACTTCCATGAGCAGTTCTTC.

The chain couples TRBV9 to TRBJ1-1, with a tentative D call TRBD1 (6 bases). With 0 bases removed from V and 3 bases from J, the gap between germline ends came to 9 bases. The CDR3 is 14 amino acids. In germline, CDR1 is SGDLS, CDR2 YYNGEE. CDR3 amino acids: CASSVAGGHTEAFF. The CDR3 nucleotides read TGTGCCAGCAGCGTAGCGGGGGGGCACACTGAAGCTTTCTTT.

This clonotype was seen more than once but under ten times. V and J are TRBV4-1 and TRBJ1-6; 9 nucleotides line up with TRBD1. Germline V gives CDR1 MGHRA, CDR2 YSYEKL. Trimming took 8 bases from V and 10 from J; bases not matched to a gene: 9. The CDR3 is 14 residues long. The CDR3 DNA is TGCGCCAGCGCACACAGGGGGCCGGGGTCACCCCTCCACTTT. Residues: CASAHRGPGSPLHF.

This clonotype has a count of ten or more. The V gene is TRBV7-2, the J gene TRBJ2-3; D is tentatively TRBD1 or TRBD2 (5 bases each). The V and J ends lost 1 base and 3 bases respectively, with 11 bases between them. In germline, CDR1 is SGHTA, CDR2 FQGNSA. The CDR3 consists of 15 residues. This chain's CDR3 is CASSLGRGRTDTQYF. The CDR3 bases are TGTGCCAGCAGCTTAGGACGGGGCCGAACAGATACGCAGTATTTT.

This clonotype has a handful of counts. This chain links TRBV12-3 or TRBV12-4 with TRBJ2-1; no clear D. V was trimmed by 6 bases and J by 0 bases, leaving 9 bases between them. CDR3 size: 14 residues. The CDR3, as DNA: TGTGCCAGCAGGATCGCGTCCTCCTACAATGAGCAGTTCTTC. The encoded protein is CASRIASSYNEQFF.